This TCR beta chain was found in a study of blood T cell repertoires in COVID-19. The wider study: Material from acute and convalescent COVID-19 was sourced from the United States, Italy and Spain. The cDNA or gDNA used as material had been derived from T cells, B-cell-depleted T cells, or PBMCs.

As handled by the study authors: For nucleated cells, counts were estimated from reference gene primer amplification. The repertoire was sequenced with immunoSEQ multiplex PCR; TCRdb's copy has only in-frame clones and lacks some. The V and J calls and the clone size are those of that table, but D and trimming were determined from the DNA. This sample carries tens of thousands of clones, 82% of them seen once, and the ten largest clones take approximately 30%. The CDR3 sequence is 13 residues long. Germline V gene sequence: CDR1 MNHEY, CDR2 SVGAGI. The germline V and J ends were trimmed by 8 bases and 6 bases, with 11 bases remaining between them.

Sequencing was performed on peripheral blood. The clonotype originates from a human donor in a cohort sampled during active COVID-19. This chain uses TRBV6-5 with TRBJ1-6, with unresolved D. CDR3 DNA sequence: TGTGCCAGCTCCGGTCAGGTTAATTCACCCCTCCACTTT. This encodes CASSGQVNSPLHF.